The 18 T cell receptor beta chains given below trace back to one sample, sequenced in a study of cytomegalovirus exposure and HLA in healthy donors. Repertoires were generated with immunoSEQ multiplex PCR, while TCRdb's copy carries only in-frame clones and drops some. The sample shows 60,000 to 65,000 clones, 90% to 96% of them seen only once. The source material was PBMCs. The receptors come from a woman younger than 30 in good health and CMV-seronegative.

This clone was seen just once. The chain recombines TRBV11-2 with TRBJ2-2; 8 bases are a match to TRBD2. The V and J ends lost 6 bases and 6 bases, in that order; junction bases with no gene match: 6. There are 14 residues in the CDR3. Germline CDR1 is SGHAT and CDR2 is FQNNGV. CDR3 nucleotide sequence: TGTGCCAGCAGACCAGCGGGGGCCCCCGGGGAGCTGTTTTTT. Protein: CASRPAGAPGELFF.

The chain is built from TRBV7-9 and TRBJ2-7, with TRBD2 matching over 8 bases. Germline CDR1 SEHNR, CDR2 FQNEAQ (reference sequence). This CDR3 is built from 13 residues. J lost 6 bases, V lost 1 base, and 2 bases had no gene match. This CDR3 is CASSLVLAGEQYF. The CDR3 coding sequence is TGTGCCAGCAGCTTAGTTCTAGCGGGCGAGCAGTACTTC.

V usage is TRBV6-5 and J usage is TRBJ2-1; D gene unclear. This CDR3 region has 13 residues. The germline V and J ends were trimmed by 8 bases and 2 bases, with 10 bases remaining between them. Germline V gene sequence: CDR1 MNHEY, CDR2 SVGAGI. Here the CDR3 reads CASRLTTYNEQFF. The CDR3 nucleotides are TGTGCCAGCCGGTTGACAACCTACAATGAGCAGTTCTTC.

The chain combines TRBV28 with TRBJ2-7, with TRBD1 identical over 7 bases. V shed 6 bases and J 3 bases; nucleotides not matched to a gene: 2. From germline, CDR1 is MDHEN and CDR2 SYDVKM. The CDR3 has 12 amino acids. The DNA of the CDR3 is TGTGCCAGCAGCAGGGGGTACTACGAGCAGTACTTC. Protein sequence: CASSRGYYEQYF.

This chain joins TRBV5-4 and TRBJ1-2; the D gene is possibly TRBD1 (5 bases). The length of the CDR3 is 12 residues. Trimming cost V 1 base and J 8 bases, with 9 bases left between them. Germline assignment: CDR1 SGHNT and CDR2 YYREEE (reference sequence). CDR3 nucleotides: TGTGCCAGCAGCTTGTGGGGGGAGGGCTACACCTTC. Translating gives CASSLWGEGYTF. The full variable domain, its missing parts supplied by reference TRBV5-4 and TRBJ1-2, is ETGVTQSPTHLIKTRGQQVTLRCSSQSGHNTVSWYQQALGQGPQFIFQYYREEENGRGNFPPRFSGLQFPNYSSELNVNALELDDSALYLCASSLWGEGYTFGSGTRLTVV.

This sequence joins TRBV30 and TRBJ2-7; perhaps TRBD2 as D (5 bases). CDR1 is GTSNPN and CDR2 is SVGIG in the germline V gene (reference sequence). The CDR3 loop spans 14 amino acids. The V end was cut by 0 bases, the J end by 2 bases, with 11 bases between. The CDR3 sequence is CAWSVRLGAYEQYF. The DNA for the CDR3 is TGTGCCTGGAGTGTACGTTTGGGAGCCTACGAGCAGTACTTC.

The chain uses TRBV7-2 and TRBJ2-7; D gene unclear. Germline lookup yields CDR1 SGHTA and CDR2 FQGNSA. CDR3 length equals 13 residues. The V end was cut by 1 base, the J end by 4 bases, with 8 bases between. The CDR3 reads CASSLGGLYEQYF. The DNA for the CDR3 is TGTGCCAGCAGCTTAGGCGGTTTGTACGAGCAGTACTTC.

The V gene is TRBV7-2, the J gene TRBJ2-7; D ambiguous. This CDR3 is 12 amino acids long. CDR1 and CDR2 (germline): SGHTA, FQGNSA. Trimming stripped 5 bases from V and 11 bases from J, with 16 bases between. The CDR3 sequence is CASSPQAQLEYF. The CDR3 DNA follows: TGTGCCAGCAGCCCCCAGGCCCAATTGGAGTACTTC.

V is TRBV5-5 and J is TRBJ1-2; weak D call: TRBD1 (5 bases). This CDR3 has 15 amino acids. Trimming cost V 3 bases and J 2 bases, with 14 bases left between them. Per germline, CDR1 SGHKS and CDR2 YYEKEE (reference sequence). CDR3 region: CASSSSWGENYGYTF. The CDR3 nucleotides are TGTGCCAGCAGCTCCAGTTGGGGCGAAAACTATGGCTACACCTTC. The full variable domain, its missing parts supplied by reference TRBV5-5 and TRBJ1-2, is DAGVTQSPTHLIKTRGQQVTLRCSPISGHKSVSWYQQVLGQGPQFIFQYYEKEERGRGNFPDRFSARQFPNYSSELNVNALLLGDSALYLCASSSSWGENYGYTFGSGTRLTVV.

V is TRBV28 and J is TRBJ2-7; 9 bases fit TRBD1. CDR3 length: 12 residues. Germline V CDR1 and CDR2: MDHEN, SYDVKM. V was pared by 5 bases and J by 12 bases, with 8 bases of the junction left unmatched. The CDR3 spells CASSTRDRVGYF. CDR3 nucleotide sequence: TGTGCCAGCAGTACCCGGGACAGGGTGGGGTACTTC.

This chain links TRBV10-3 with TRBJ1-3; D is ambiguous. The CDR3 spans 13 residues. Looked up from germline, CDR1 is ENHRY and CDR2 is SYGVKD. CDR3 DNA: TGTGCACTTAAAACGCCCCCTGGAAACACCATATATTTT. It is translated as CALKTPPGNTIYF.

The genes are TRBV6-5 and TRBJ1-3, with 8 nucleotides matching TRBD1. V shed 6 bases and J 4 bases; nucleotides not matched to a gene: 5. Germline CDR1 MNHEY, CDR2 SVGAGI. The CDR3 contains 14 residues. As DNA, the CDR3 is TGTGCCAGCAGCCGACAGGGGACGGGAAACACCATATATTTT. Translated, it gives CASSRQGTGNTIYF.

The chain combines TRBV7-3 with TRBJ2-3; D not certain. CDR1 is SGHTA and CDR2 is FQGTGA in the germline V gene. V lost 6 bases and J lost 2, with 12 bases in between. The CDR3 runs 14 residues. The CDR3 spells CASSPSRSTDTQYF. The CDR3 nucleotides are TGTGCCAGCAGTCCCTCTAGGTCCACAGATACGCAGTATTTT.

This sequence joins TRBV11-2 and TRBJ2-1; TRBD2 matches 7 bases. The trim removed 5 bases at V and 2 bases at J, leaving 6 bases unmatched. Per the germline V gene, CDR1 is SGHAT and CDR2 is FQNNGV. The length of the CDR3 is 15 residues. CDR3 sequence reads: CASSTSVLPYNEQFF. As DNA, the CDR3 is TGTGCCAGCAGCACTAGCGTCCTCCCCTACAATGAGCAGTTCTTC.

The CDR3 nucleotides read TGTGCCAGTAGTATCTTAGCGGGCACCCGGCAGTTCTTC. Amino acid sequence: CASSILAGTRQFF. This chain connects TRBV19 to TRBJ2-1; TRBD2 agrees at 7 bases. The ends lost 3 bases at V and 12 bases at J; junction bases unmatched: 8. The CDR3 runs 13 residues. The germline CDR1 and CDR2 sequences are LNHDA and SQIVND (reference sequence).

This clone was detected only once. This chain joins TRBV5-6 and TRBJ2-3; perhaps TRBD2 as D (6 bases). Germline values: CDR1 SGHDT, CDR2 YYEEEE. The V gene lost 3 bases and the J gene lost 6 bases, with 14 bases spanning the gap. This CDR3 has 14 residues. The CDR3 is CASSSGLPADTQYF. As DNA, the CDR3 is TGTGCCAGCAGCTCAGGACTACCAGCCGATACGCAGTATTTT. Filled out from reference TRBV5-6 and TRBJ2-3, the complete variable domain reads DAGVTQSPTHLIKTRGQQVTLRCSPKSGHDTVSWYQQALGQGPQFIFQYYEEEERQRGNFPDRFSGHQFPNYSSELNVNALLLGDSALYLCASSSGLPADTQYFGPGTRLTVL.

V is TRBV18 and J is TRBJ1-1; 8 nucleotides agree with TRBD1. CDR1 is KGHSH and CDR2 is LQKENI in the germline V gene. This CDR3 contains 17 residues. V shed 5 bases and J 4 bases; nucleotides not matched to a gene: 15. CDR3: CASSRGDKQGVATEAFF. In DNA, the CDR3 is TGTGCCAGCTCAAGGGGGGATAAACAGGGGGTGGCCACTGAAGCTTTCTTT.

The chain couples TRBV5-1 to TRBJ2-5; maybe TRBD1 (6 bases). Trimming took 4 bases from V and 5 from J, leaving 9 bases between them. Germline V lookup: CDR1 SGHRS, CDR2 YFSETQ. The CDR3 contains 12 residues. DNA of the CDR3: TGCGCCAGCAGCCCCCAGGGGGAGACCCAGTACTTC. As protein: CASSPQGETQYF.